Listed here are 18 T cell receptor beta chains from one sample, sequenced in a study of cytomegalovirus exposure and HLA in healthy donors. PCR involved 60 Vbeta and 13 Jbeta primers. Measured with immunoSEQ multiplex PCR; TCRdb has only the in-frame clones, and not every one. This table has some 270,000 clones, around 90% appearing once. What was sequenced was PBMCs. These receptor sequences come from a girl aged 2 to 10 in good health and CMV-seronegative.

CDR3 sequence: CASSQEVQGHEGYTF. Here the CDR3 DNA reads TGCGCCAGCAGCCAAGAGGTTCAGGGACACGAAGGCTACACCTTC. The chain couples TRBV4-1 to TRBJ1-2; D is perhaps TRBD1 (6 bases). V was trimmed by 0 bases and J by 8 bases, leaving 16 bases between them. Germline lookup yields CDR1 MGHRA and CDR2 YSYEKL. The CDR3 length is 15 residues.

The chain carries TRBV4-1 and TRBJ2-7; possibly TRBD2 for D (7 bases). CDR3 length: 16 amino acids. V was pared by 4 bases and J by 4 bases, with 20 bases between. Germline V lookup: CDR1 MGHRA, CDR2 YSYEKL. The DNA of the CDR3 is TGCGCCAGCAGCCCAAGCTCAGGGGTTAGCGGGTACGAGCAGTACTTC. Translation: CASSPSSGVSGYEQYF.

V gene TRBV18 combines with J gene TRBJ1-4; the D is unclear. Per germline, CDR1 KGHSH and CDR2 LQKENI. The V gene lost 2 bases and the J gene lost 7 bases, with 14 bases spanning the gap. This CDR3 comprises 15 residues. The CDR3 protein is CASSPGAHPSEKLFF. CDR3 in DNA: TGTGCCAGCTCACCAGGAGCGCACCCAAGTGAAAAACTGTTTTTT.

The chain couples TRBV6-1 to TRBJ1-4, with 9 bases matching TRBD1. V lost 2 bases to trimming and J lost 0 bases; unmatched junction nucleotides: 16. The CDR3 loop spans 21 amino acids. CDR1 and CDR2 (germline): MNHNS, SASEGT. The CDR3 is CASSELFGVGDRVPTNEKLFF. CDR3 in DNA: TGTGCCAGCAGTGAACTTTTCGGGGTGGGGGACAGGGTTCCAACTAATGAAAAACTGTTTTTT.

The CDR3 bases are TGCAGCGCTGGGGGGGATGGGCAGTTCTTC. Its protein product is CSAGGDGQFF. The chain joins TRBV29-1 to TRBJ2-1; the match to TRBD2 covers 7 bases. The V segment lost 7 bases and the J segment 12 bases; nucleotides outside the gene matches: 6. The CDR3 consists of 10 residues. The germline gives CDR1 SQVTM, CDR2 ANQGSEA.

The chain carries TRBV10-3 and TRBJ1-2; D may be TRBD1 (5 bases). Trimming cost V 3 bases and J 7 bases, with 9 bases left between them. This CDR3 spans 12 amino acids. CDR1 is ENHRY, CDR2 SYGVKD, per germline. CDR3 coding DNA: TGTGCCATCAGTGAAGGGGTGGGTGGCTACACCTTC. Translated: CAISEGVGGYTF.

This chain uses TRBV13 with TRBJ2-7; TRBD1 aligns across 7 bases. The germline V gene has CDR1 PRHDT and CDR2 FYEKMQ (reference sequence). The length of the CDR3 is 14 residues. V lost 5 bases and J lost 1; bases outside the gene matches: 5. The CDR3 is CASSPRDSSYEQYF. CDR3 nucleotide sequence: TGTGCCAGCAGCCCTCGGGACAGTTCCTACGAGCAGTACTTC.

This clone was observed once. The rearrangement links TRBV7-2 to TRBJ1-5; D gene uncertain. V dropped 1 base and J dropped 1 base, with 5 bases sitting between them. Germline V gene sequence: CDR1 SGHTA, CDR2 FQGNSA. The CDR3 consists of 14 residues. CDR3: CASSLVMSNQPQHF. The CDR3 DNA sequence: TGTGCCAGCAGCTTAGTTATGAGCAATCAGCCCCAGCATTTT.

The V and J genes are TRBV6-4 and TRBJ2-1; 7 bases match TRBD1. Germline V gene sequence: CDR1 MRHNA, CDR2 SNTAGT. The V segment lost 6 bases and the J segment 5 bases; nucleotides outside the gene matches: 10. The CDR3 is 15 amino acids. The CDR3 spells CASSRETGMHNEQFF. CDR3 bases: TGTGCCAGCAGCAGGGAGACAGGGATGCACAATGAGCAGTTCTTC.

The gene calls are TRBV7-6 and TRBJ2-7, with D perhaps TRBD1 (5 bases). V gave up 8 bases and J gave up 2 bases, with 16 bases separating them. Germline CDR1 SGHVS, CDR2 FNYEAQ. This CDR3 is 14 amino acids long. The CDR3 DNA sequence: TGTGCCAGCTCGAAAGGGGTAGGGACCTACGAGCAGTACTTC. This sequence encodes CASSKGVGTYEQYF.

This chain joins TRBV7-8 and TRBJ2-3; D not certain. V dropped 1 base and J dropped 5 bases, with 7 bases sitting between them. This CDR3 comprises 13 residues. CDR1 is SGHVS and CDR2 is FQNEAQ in the germline V gene. CDR3: CASSLVGKDTQYF. DNA for the CDR3: TGTGCCAGCAGCTTAGTGGGCAAAGATACGCAGTATTTT. Together with reference TRBV7-8 and TRBJ2-3, the CDR3 gives the full variable domain: GAGVSQSPRYKVAKRGQDVALRCDPISGHVSLFWYQQALGQGPEFLTYFQNEAQLDKSGLPSDRFFAERPEGSVSTLKIQRTQQEDSAVYLCASSLVGKDTQYFGPGTRLTVL.

V usage is TRBV28 and J usage is TRBJ1-2; 10 bases are a match to TRBD1. CDR3 size: 14 residues. The ends lost 1 base at V and 8 bases at J; junction bases unmatched: 4. Germline CDR1 reads MDHEN; CDR2 reads SYDVKM. The CDR3 coding sequence is TGTGCCAGCAGTTTATCCGGGACAGGGGTCGGCTACACCTTC. Protein product: CASSLSGTGVGYTF.

The rearrangement joins TRBV7-9 to TRBJ1-4, with 8 bases lining up with TRBD1. The germline gives CDR1 SEHNR, CDR2 FQNEAQ (reference sequence). This CDR3 is 15 amino acids long. Trimming cost V 4 bases and J 5 bases; bases outside gene matches: 6. The CDR3 nucleotides read TGTGCCAGCAGCTCGCCGGGACAGGCGAATGAAAAACTGTTTTTT. Encoded protein: CASSSPGQANEKLFF.

The chain recombines TRBV5-6 with TRBJ2-7; D is unresolved. The CDR3 has 13 residues. V was pared by 1 base and J by 4 bases, with 9 bases between. In germline, CDR1 is SGHDT, CDR2 YYEEEE. CDR3 sequence (DNA): TGTGCCAGCAGCTTGACCAGTTCTTACGAGCAGTACTTC. It is translated as CASSLTSSYEQYF.

The chain carries TRBV6-4 and TRBJ1-1, with TRBD1 as a possible D gene (6 bases). The germline CDR1 and CDR2 sequences are MRHNA and SNTAGT. The CDR3 covers 14 residues. Between the trimmed V and J ends, which lost 3 bases and 4 bases, there was a span of 12 bases. Here the CDR3 DNA reads TGTGCCAGCAGTGAGTCAGGGGCGGGCACTGAAGCTTTCTTT. Translated: CASSESGAGTEAFF.

The chain recombines TRBV6-6 with TRBJ1-1; no clear D gene. Trimming left V 5 bases short and J 3 bases short, with 10 bases between. Germline assignment: CDR1 MNHNY and CDR2 SVGAGI (reference sequence). This CDR3 has 13 residues. In nucleotides, the CDR3 is TGTGCCAGCAGTCCTCCGGGTTACACTGAAGCTTTCTTT. It translates to CASSPPGYTEAFF.

This chain uses TRBV9 with TRBJ1-1; TRBD1 might be the D (6 bases). Germline V lookup: CDR1 SGDLS, CDR2 YYNGEE. Trimming stripped 4 bases from V and 6 bases from J, with 19 bases between. The CDR3 is made up of 15 amino acids. Here the CDR3 DNA reads TGTGCCAGCAGCCCCGAGGGGGGGGCCGGGGCTGAAGCTTTCTTT. Its translation is CASSPEGGAGAEAFF.

The chain has TRBV12-5 and TRBJ1-2, with 7 bases fitting TRBD1. The length of the CDR3 is 16 residues. CDR1 and CDR2 (germline): LGHNT, FRNRAP. V lost 3 bases to trimming and J lost 0 bases; unmatched junction nucleotides: 7. CDR3 sequence: CASGLLGTAANYGYTF. The CDR3 bases are TGTGCTAGTGGTTTACTCGGGACAGCCGCTAACTATGGCTACACCTTC.